These 17 T cell receptor beta chains came from one sample sequenced in a study of cytomegalovirus exposure and HLA in healthy donors. The primer mix had 60 Vbeta and 13 Jbeta primers. Libraries were prepared by immunoSEQ multiplex PCR; TCRdb keeps only in-frame clonotypes and omits some of them. The sample yields tens of thousands of clones, 65% to 80% seen once. Sequencing was performed on PBMCs. The receptors come from a man aged 55 to 69 in good health and CMV-seronegative.

The rearrangement links TRBV30 to TRBJ2-7; D is undetermined. V lost 3 bases, J lost 6 bases, and 18 bases lay in between. The CDR3 has 14 residues. Germline loops: CDR1 GTSNPN, CDR2 SVGIG (reference sequence). CDR3 bases: TGTGCCTGGAGGGAACGAGGAAGCACCGGCGAGCAGTACTTC. This sequence encodes CAWRERGSTGEQYF.

The chain couples TRBV30 to TRBJ1-2; 8 bases fit TRBD1. V lost 3 bases, J lost 3 bases, and 6 bases stayed unmatched. In germline, CDR1 is GTSNPN, CDR2 SVGIG (reference sequence). The CDR3 sequence is 14 residues long. The CDR3 loop reads CAWRRGQEHYGYTF. The CDR3 DNA is TGTGCCTGGAGAAGGGGACAGGAGCACTATGGCTACACCTTC.

J is TRBJ1-5 and V is TRBV7-6; no clear D. CDR1 and CDR2 from the germline V gene are SGHVS and FNYEAQ. This CDR3 spans 12 amino acids. The V gene lost 5 bases and the J gene lost 6 bases, with 8 bases spanning the gap. CDR3 protein: CASSPSGQPQHF. CDR3 sequence (DNA): TGTGCCAGCAGCCCTAGTGGTCAGCCCCAGCATTTT.

This chain joins TRBV30 and TRBJ1-5; TRBD1 aligns across 9 bases. The CDR3 has 15 residues. Looked up from germline, CDR1 is GTSNPN and CDR2 is SVGIG (reference sequence). V was clipped by 3 bases and J by 5 bases; unmatched bases: 8. Here the CDR3 DNA reads TGTGCCTGGAGGGGTAAAGGGACAGGGCATCAGCCCCAGCATTTT. This encodes CAWRGKGTGHQPQHF.

V and J are TRBV5-1 and TRBJ2-3; D perhaps matches TRBD1 (6 bases). V lost 1 base, J lost 6 bases, and 15 bases lay in between. The CDR3 is 15 amino acids. From germline, CDR1 is SGHRS and CDR2 YFSETQ. CDR3 sequence: CASSLSPGAADTQYF. CDR3 bases: TGCGCCAGCAGCTTGTCTCCAGGGGCGGCGGATACGCAGTATTTT. Combining the CDR3 with reference TRBV5-1 and TRBJ2-3 gives the whole variable domain KAGVTQTPRYLIKTRGQQVTLSCSPISGHRSVSWYQQTPGQGLQFLFEYFSETQRNKGNFPGRFSGRQFSNSRSEMNVSTLELGDSALYLCASSLSPGAADTQYFGPGTRLTVL.

There are a few counts of this clone. The chain links TRBV2 to TRBJ2-3, with 8 bases lining up with TRBD2. CDR3 length equals 15 residues. CDR1 is SNHLY, CDR2 FYNNEI, per germline. J lost 3 bases, V lost 3 bases, and 5 bases had no gene match. The CDR3 region is CASSDATGGTDTQYF. The CDR3 region has the DNA TGTGCCAGCAGTGATGCAACGGGGGGGACAGATACGCAGTATTTT.

This clone was seen only a few times. Other nucleotide sequences from this sample produce the same CDR3. The chain recombines TRBV5-1 with TRBJ2-1; 8 bases align to TRBD2. The germline gives CDR1 SGHRS, CDR2 YFSETQ. The CDR3 spans 15 residues. V shed 0 bases, J shed 8 bases, and the junction held 7 bases outside the gene matches. CDR3 amino acids: CASSLGSGVRHEQFF. The CDR3 region has the DNA TGCGCCAGCAGCTTGGGTAGCGGGGTCCGCCATGAGCAGTTCTTC.

The gene calls are TRBV15 and TRBJ2-5; 9 nucleotides agree with TRBD1. The germline CDR1 and CDR2 sequences are LNHNV and YYDKDF (reference sequence). Losses at the gene ends were 6 bases for V and 5 bases for J; bases not matched to a gene: 4. The CDR3 extends over 13 amino acids. The CDR3 loop reads CATRGTGTETQYF. CDR3 sequence (DNA): TGTGCCACCAGGGGGACAGGGACGGAGACCCAGTACTTC. Together with reference TRBV15 and TRBJ2-5, the CDR3 gives the full variable domain: DAMVIQNPRYQVTQFGKPVTLSCSQTLNHNVMYWYQQKSSQAPKLLFHYYDKDFNNEADTPDNFQSRRPNTSFCFLDIRSPGLGDTAMYLCATRGTGTETQYFGPGTRLLVL.

The rearrangement joins TRBV7-9 to TRBJ1-2; 8 bases are shared with TRBD1. Losses at the gene ends were 5 bases for V and 2 bases for J; bases not matched to a gene: 4. The germline V gene encodes CDR1 SEHNR and CDR2 FQNEAQ (reference sequence). The CDR3 is 14 residues long. CDR3 protein: CASSERQGNYGYTF. Here the CDR3 DNA reads TGTGCCAGCAGCGAACGACAGGGGAACTATGGCTACACCTTC.

The J gene is TRBJ2-1, the V gene TRBV4-2, with 10 bases that match TRBD2. The germline V gene has CDR1 LGHNA and CDR2 YNFKEQ. This CDR3 region has 16 residues. Losses at the gene ends were 0 bases for V and 9 bases for J; bases not matched to a gene: 8. The CDR3 is CASSQDQAGGRAEQFF. The CDR3 nucleotides are TGTGCCAGCAGCCAAGATCAAGCGGGGGGGCGGGCTGAGCAGTTCTTC.

The gene calls are TRBV6-1 and TRBJ1-6; 7 positions agree with TRBD1. V trimming: 6 bases; J trimming: 4 bases; junction bases outside the gene matches: 6. CDR3 length equals 15 residues. Germline CDR1 and CDR2: MNHNS and SASEGT. The CDR3 sequence: CASSPEGAYNSPLHF. CDR3 in DNA: TGTGCCAGCAGCCCTGAGGGGGCATATAATTCACCCCTCCACTTT.

V usage is TRBV18 and J usage is TRBJ2-1; D is ambiguous. Per germline, CDR1 KGHSH and CDR2 LQKENI. The CDR3 has 16 residues. Trimming cost V 0 bases and J 0 bases, with 9 bases left between them. CDR3 coding DNA: TGTGCCAGCTCACCACCAAACAGAATCTCCTACAATGAGCAGTTCTTC. Its translation is CASSPPNRISYNEQFF. Full variable domain (missing parts from reference TRBV18 and TRBJ2-1): NAGVMQNPRHLVRRRGQEARLRCSPMKGHSHVYWYRQLPEEGLKFMVYLQKENIIDESGMPKERFSAEFPKEGPSILRIQQVVRGDSAAYFCASSPPNRISYNEQFFGPGTRLTVL.

The chain employs TRBV10-2 and TRBJ2-5; the D is unclear. Germline V CDR1 and CDR2: WSHSY, SAAADI. The CDR3 consists of 13 residues. Between the trimmed V and J ends, which lost 2 bases and 2 bases, there was a span of 6 bases. CDR3 in DNA: TGCGCCAGCAGTGAGGGCAGACAAGAGACCCAGTACTTC. Translated: CASSEGRQETQYF.

This chain uses TRBV4-2 with TRBJ1-2, with 7 bases fitting TRBD1. The CDR3 length is 17 residues. In germline, CDR1 is LGHNA, CDR2 YNFKEQ. J gave up 2 bases and V 3 bases, and 12 bases lay outside the gene matches. The CDR3 sequence: CASSQTTGRSPNYGYTF. CDR3 bases: TGTGCCAGCAGCCAGACGACAGGGAGGTCGCCCAACTATGGCTACACCTTC.

The chain uses TRBV6-5 and TRBJ2-7; 11 bases are shared with TRBD1. The CDR3 length is 14 residues. Per the germline V gene, CDR1 is MNHEY and CDR2 is SVGAGI. Trimming at V came to 7 bases and at J to 2 bases, leaving 4 bases not matched to a gene. This CDR3 reads CASIRTGGPYEQYF. Written as DNA, the CDR3 is TGTGCCAGCATCCGGACAGGGGGCCCCTACGAGCAGTACTTC.

The chain has TRBV11-2 and TRBJ1-5; D unresolved. Germline V gives CDR1 SGHAT, CDR2 FQNNGV. The CDR3 extends over 13 amino acids. V lost 5 bases and J 9 bases, leaving 14 bases between the germline ends. The CDR3 DNA follows: TGTGCCAGCAGCCACGACCCCTCGGGGCCCCAGCATTTT. As protein: CASSHDPSGPQHF.

The chain employs TRBV6-1 and TRBJ2-3; D is possibly TRBD1 (7 bases). The CDR3 consists of 18 residues. Germline-derived CDR1 and CDR2 are MNHNS and SASEGT. V was pared by 2 bases and J by 9 bases, with 27 bases between. CDR3 coding DNA: TGTGCCAGCAGTGAATTTTGGGGCTCAGGGGGGCTCCTGGCCACGCAGTATTTT. Translation gives CASSEFWGSGGLLATQYF.